The 13 T cell receptor beta chains below all came from one sample that was sequenced in a study of CD8+ T cells in alopecia areata. It was cDNA, reverse transcribed from extracted RNA, that served as the sequencing template. Produced via immunoSEQ multiplex PCR; TCRdb's table is partial and in-frame only. The sample records around 270,000 clones, over 45% being singletons. The treatment denotes: oral pan-JAK inhibitor, 5-10 mg twice daily. The material sequenced was CD4+ T cells sorted from blood, taken at week 24, from a patient treated with tofacitinib. These receptor sequences come from a human donor with alopecia areata.

This clone has a handful of counts. The V call is TRBV7-9, the J call TRBJ2-1; tentative D call: TRBD2 (6 bases). Looked up from germline, CDR1 is SEHNR and CDR2 is FQNEAQ (reference sequence). The CDR3 runs to 15 residues. V lost 4 bases, J lost 6 bases, and 16 bases lay in between. CDR3 loop: CASSYHYGTSNEQFF. In DNA, the CDR3 is TGTGCCAGCAGCTACCATTACGGGACTTCCAATGAGCAGTTCTTC.

The chain is built from TRBV7-2 and TRBJ2-1; 8 bases match TRBD2. Germline values: CDR1 SGHTA, CDR2 FQGNSA. V was clipped by 2 bases and J by 9 bases; unmatched bases: 15. This CDR3 is 17 amino acids long. CDR3 amino acids: CASSLYPIYGGASEQFF. DNA of the CDR3: TGTGCCAGCAGCTTATACCCTATCTACGGGGGGGCCAGTGAGCAGTTCTTC.

The table lists this clone with a few counts. The chain uses TRBV29-1 and TRBJ2-3; the match to TRBD2 covers 15 bases. There are 15 residues in the CDR3. Germline loops: CDR1 SQVTM, CDR2 ANQGSEA. V trimming: 6 bases; J trimming: 5 bases; junction bases outside the gene matches: 6. CDR3 in amino acids: CSVSGTSGGRDTQYF. In nucleotides, the CDR3 is TGCAGCGTGTCAGGGACTAGCGGGGGGAGAGATACGCAGTATTTT.

This clone is a singleton in its sample. The chain combines TRBV4-2 with TRBJ2-5; maybe TRBD1 (6 bases). CDR3 length: 15 amino acids. V dropped 1 base and J dropped 2 bases, with 11 bases sitting between them. Germline assignment: CDR1 LGHNA and CDR2 YNFKEQ. The CDR3 DNA sequence: TGTGCCAGCAGCCAAGGGACAGAATTTCAAGAGACCCAGTACTTC. Amino acids: CASSQGTEFQETQYF.

The genes are TRBV28 and TRBJ1-6; D remains unclear. Trimming removed 6 bases at V and 10 bases at J, with 10 bases between. Germline CDR1 is MDHEN and CDR2 is SYDVKM. This CDR3 is built from 12 residues. The CDR3 protein is CASRRLLSPLHF. CDR3 sequence (DNA): TGTGCCAGCAGGCGTCTCTTATCACCCCTCCACTTT.

This chain links TRBV2 with TRBJ1-2, with D unresolved. V was trimmed by 3 bases and J by 8 bases, leaving 16 bases between them. CDR1 is SNHLY and CDR2 is FYNNEI in the germline V gene. The CDR3 loop spans 14 amino acids. Here the CDR3 reads CASSDRQRTEGYTF. Here the CDR3 DNA reads TGTGCCAGCAGTGATAGGCAGCGTACGGAGGGCTACACCTTC.

This clone was counted a single time. V gene TRBV5-4 combines with J gene TRBJ1-1, with a possible D match to TRBD1 (5 bases). V was cut by 0 bases and J by 2 bases, with 8 bases left in between. CDR3 length: 14 amino acids. CDR1 is SGHNT, CDR2 YYREEE, per germline (reference sequence). CDR3 residues: CASSLETANTEAFF. CDR3 DNA: TGTGCCAGCAGCTTGGAGACAGCCAACACTGAAGCTTTCTTT.

This clone was observed a handful of times. This chain links TRBV2 with TRBJ1-1, with 7 bases that match TRBD1. The CDR3 spans 14 residues. The ends lost 6 bases at V and 0 bases at J; junction bases unmatched: 4. Germline assignment: CDR1 SNHLY and CDR2 FYNNEI. The DNA for the CDR3 is TGTGCCAGCAGGCTGACAGGGATGAACACTGAAGCTTTCTTT. It yields the protein CASRLTGMNTEAFF.

This rearrangement joins TRBV7-9 to TRBJ2-7; 11 bases line up with TRBD2. This CDR3 has 16 amino acids. V lost 5 bases, J lost 9 bases, and 15 bases stayed unmatched. Germline V gives CDR1 SEHNR, CDR2 FQNEAQ (reference sequence). CDR3 nucleotide sequence: TGTGCCAGCAGCCCGATAACTAGCGGGGGAAAGCAGGTGCAGTACTTC. It translates to CASSPITSGGKQVQYF.

The chain recombines TRBV30 with TRBJ2-5; 7 bases line up with TRBD1. The J call may not be correct, given that the DNA end is closer to TRBJ2-7. This CDR3 comprises 12 residues. The germline V gene has CDR1 GTSNPN and CDR2 SVGIG (reference sequence). CDR3 nucleotide sequence: TGTGCCTGGAGTGTCTACAGGGGCGAGCAGTACTTC. It specifies CAWSVYRGEQYF.

The chain links TRBV5-1 to TRBJ2-2; weak D call: TRBD2 (5 bases). Germline CDR1 SGHRS, CDR2 YFSETQ. V was pared by 4 bases and J by 1 base, with 11 bases between. The CDR3 runs to 15 residues. CDR3 bases: TGCGCCAGCAGCCCAAGAGGGCAGAACACCGGGGAGCTGTTTTTT. Protein sequence: CASSPRGQNTGELFF.

The chain employs TRBV30 and TRBJ1-2, with TRBD1 matching over 7 bases. Trimming took 2 bases from V and 6 from J; bases not matched to a gene: 18. Germline CDR1 is GTSNPN and CDR2 is SVGIG (reference sequence). This CDR3 is 17 amino acids long. The CDR3 coding sequence is TGTGCCTGGAGTCCTCTTTGGGACAGCCGATCAATGGATGGCTACACCTTC. Amino acids: CAWSPLWDSRSMDGYTF. Full variable domain (rest looked up from reference TRBV30 and TRBJ1-2): SQTIHQWPATLVQPVGSPLSLECTVEGTSNPNLYWYRQAAGRGLQLLFYSVGIGQISSEVPQNLSASRPQDRQFILSSKKLLLSDSGFYLCAWSPLWDSRSMDGYTFGSGTRLTVV.

This chain connects TRBV4-3 to TRBJ2-3; 8 bases line up with TRBD2. The CDR3 covers 15 residues. Germline V gene data show CDR1 as LGHNA and CDR2 as YSLEER. Trimming at V came to 0 bases and at J to 10 bases, leaving 9 bases not matched to a gene. CDR3 coding DNA: TGCGCCAGCAGCCAAGATTGGGCCGGGGGGGCCGCGCAGTATTTT. The encoded protein is CASSQDWAGGAAQYF.